Here is one TCR beta chain with its context. As yet, its antigen is unknown. Profiling relied on immunoSEQ multiplex PCR, and the TCRdb table lists in-frame clones only, not all of them. The sample gives tens of thousands of clones, roughly 94% of which show up once; 0.69% is in the top ten. The trim removed 3 bases at V and 6 bases at J, leaving 9 bases unmatched. The CDR3 totals 16 residues. In germline, CDR1 is LGHNT, CDR2 FRNRAP. This record comes from a study of cytomegalovirus exposure and HLA in healthy donors. Regarding the study as a whole: Some TCR beta chains (164 of them) were listed as cytomegalovirus-associated.

Separate from the roughly 710-subject first cohort, the roughly 110-subject validation cohort was the one that the donors belonged to. V is TRBV12-5 and J is TRBJ1-4; 8 nucleotides align to TRBD1. Sequencing was performed on PBMCs. This receptor was taken from a woman aged 18 to 35 in good health and CMV-seronegative. The chain's CDR3 is CASGLFRQGTDEKLFF. In DNA form, the CDR3 reads TGTGCTAGTGGTTTATTCCGACAGGGGACAGATGAAAAACTGTTTTTT.